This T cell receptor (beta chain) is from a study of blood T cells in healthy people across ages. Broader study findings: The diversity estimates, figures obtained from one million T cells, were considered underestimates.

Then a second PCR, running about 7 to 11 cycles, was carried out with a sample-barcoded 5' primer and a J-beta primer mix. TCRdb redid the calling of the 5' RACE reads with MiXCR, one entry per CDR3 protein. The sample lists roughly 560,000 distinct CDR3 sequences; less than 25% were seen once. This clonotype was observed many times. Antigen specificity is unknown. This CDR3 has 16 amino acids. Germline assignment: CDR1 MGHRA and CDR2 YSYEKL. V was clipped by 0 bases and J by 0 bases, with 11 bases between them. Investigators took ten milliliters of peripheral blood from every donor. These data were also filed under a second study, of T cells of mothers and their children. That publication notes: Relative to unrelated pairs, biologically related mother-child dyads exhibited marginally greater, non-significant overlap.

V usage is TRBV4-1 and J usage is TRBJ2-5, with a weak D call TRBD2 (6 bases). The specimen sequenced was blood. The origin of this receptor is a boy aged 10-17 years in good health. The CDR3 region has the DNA TGCGCCAGCAGCCAAGATCTGGCGGGGAACCAAGAGACCCAGTACTTC. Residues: CASSQDLAGNQETQYF.